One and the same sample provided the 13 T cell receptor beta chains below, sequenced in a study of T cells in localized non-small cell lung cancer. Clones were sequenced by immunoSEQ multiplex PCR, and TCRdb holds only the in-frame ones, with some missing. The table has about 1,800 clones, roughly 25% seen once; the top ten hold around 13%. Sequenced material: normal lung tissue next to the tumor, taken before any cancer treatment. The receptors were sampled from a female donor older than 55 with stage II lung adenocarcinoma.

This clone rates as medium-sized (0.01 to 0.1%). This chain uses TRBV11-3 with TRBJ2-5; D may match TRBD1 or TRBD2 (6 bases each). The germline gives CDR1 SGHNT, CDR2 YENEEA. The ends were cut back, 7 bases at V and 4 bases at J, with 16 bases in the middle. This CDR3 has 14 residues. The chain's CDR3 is CASTERSGAETQYF. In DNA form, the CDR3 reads TGTGCCAGCACCGAAAGATCGGGGGCAGAGACCCAGTACTTC.

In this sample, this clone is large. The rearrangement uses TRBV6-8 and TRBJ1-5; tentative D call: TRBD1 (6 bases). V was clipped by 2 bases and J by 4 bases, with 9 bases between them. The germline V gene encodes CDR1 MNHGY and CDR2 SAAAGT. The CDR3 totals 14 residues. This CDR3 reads CASSYGQKNQPQHF. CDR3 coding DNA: TGTGCCAGCAGTTACGGACAGAAGAATCAGCCCCAGCATTTT.

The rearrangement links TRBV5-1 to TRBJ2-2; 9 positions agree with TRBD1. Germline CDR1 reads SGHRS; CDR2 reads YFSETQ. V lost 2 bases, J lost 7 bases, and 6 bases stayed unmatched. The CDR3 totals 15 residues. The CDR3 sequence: CASSFRTGVVGELFF. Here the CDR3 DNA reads TGCGCCAGCAGCTTTCGGACAGGGGTGGTCGGGGAGCTGTTTTTT.

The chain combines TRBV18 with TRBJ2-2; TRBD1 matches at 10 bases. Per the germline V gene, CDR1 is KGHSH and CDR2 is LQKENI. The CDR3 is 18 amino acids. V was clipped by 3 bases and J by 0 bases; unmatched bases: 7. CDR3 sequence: CASSPYRQGAANTGELFF. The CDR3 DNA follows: TGTGCCAGCTCACCGTATCGACAGGGGGCCGCGAACACCGGGGAGCTGTTTTTT.

CDR3 protein: CASRYHLSSEEQFF. As DNA, the CDR3 is TGCGCCAGCAGGTATCACCTCTCGAGTGAGGAGCAGTTCTTC. The V and J genes are TRBV5-1 and TRBJ2-1; unclear D gene. In germline, CDR1 is SGHRS, CDR2 YFSETQ. The CDR3 is 14 residues long. Trimming left V 5 bases short and J 10 bases short, with 19 bases between.

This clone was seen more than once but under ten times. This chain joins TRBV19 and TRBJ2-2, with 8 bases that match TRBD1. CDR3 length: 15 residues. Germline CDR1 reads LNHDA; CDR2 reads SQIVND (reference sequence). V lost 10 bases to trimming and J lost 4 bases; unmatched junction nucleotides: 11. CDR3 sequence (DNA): TGTGCCACTGACCAACAGGGGGGCGGCACCGGGGAGCTGTTTTTT. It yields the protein CATDQQGGGTGELFF.

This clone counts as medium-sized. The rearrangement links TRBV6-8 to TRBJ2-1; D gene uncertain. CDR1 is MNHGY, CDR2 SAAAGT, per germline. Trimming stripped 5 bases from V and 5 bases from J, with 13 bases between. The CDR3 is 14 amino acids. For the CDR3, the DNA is TGTGCCAGCAGTAGGGTGGGTCTTAACAATGAGCAGTTCTTC. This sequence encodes CASSRVGLNNEQFF.

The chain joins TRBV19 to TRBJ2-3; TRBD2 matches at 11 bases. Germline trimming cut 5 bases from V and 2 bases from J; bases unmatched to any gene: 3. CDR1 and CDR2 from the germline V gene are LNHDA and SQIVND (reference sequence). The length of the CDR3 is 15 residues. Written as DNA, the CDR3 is TGTGCCAGTAGTCAGACTAGCGGGGACACAGATACGCAGTATTTT. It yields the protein CASSQTSGDTDTQYF.

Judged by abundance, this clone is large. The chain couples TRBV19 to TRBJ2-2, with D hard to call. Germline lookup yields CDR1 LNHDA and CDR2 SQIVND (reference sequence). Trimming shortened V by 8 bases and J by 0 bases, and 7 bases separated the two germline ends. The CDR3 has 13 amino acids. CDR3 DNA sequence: TGTGCCAGTGCGGACGCGAACACCGGGGAGCTGTTTTTT. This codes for CASADANTGELFF.

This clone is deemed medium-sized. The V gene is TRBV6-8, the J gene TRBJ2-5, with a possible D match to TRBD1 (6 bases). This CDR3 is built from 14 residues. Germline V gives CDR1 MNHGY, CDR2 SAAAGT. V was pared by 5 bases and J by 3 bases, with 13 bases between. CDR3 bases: TGTGCCAGCAGTACCCCCCGACAGGAAGAGACCCAGTACTTC. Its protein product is CASSTPRQEETQYF.

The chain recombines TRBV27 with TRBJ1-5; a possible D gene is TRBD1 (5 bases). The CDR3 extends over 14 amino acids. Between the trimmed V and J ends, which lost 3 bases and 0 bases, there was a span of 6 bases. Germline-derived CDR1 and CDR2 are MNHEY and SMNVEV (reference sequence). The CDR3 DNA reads TGTGCCAGCAGTTTGGGGCTTAGCAATCAGCCCCAGCATTTT. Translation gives CASSLGLSNQPQHF.

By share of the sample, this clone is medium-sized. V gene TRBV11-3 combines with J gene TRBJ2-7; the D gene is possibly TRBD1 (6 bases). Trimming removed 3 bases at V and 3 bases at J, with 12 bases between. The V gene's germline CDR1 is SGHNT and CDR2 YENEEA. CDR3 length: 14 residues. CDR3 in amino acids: CASSFRSRGYEQYF. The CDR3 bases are TGTGCCAGCAGCTTTAGGTCCAGGGGCTACGAGCAGTACTTC.

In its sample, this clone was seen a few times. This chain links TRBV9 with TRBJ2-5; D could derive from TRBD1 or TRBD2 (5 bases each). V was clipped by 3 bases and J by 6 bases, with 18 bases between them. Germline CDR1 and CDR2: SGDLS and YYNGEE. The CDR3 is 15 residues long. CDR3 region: CASSETGLAGKTQYF. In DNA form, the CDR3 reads TGTGCCAGCAGCGAAACCGGACTGGCAGGGAAGACCCAGTACTTC.